The 2 T cell receptor beta chains below were found in one sample sequenced in a study of blood T cell repertoires in COVID-19. Assay: immunoSEQ multiplex PCR; the TCRdb copy retains only in-frame clones and omits some. The sample includes more than 75,000 clones, around 88% of them seen just once. Sequenced: peripheral blood. Source of these receptors: an elderly woman with acute or convalescent COVID-19.

The chain joins TRBV29-1 to TRBJ2-7; 12 bases map to TRBD1. The V gene end was trimmed by 4 bases and the J gene end by 5 bases; junction bases not matched to a gene: 6. The CDR3 sequence is 14 residues long. Germline CDR1 and CDR2: SQVTM and ANQGSEA. CDR3 bases: TGCAGCGTTGCAAGGGACAGGGGGCTAAACGAGCAGTACTTC. It is translated as CSVARDRGLNEQYF.

This chain links TRBV6-1 with TRBJ1-2, with TRBD1 as a possible D gene (5 bases). The CDR3 covers 12 residues. V was cut by 7 bases and J by 6 bases, with 12 bases left in between. Germline V gene sequence: CDR1 MNHNS, CDR2 SASEGT. CDR3 amino acids: CASTERGHGYTF. CDR3 nucleotide sequence: TGTGCCAGCACCGAAAGGGGTCATGGCTACACCTTC.